The rows below give T cell receptor beta chains drawn from one sample of a study of blood T cell repertoires in COVID-19. Clones were read by immunoSEQ multiplex PCR, and TCRdb kept only the in-frame ones, dropping some. The data contain some 46,000 clones, about 87% of them singletons. The sample consisted of peripheral blood. The receptors were gathered from a man aged 50 to 59 with acute or convalescent COVID-19. The CDR3 runs from the conserved cysteine through the conserved F or W. D genes are given only for firm matches. Clone size, where shown, is once, few, many, or a class for clones that have expanded.

d_gene: NA
j_gene: TRBJ1-6
v_gene: TRBV9
abundance: NA
CDR3nt: TGTGCCAGCAGCGTAGCTACTGCGGGGGCCTATTCACCCCTCCACTTT
CDR3aa: CASSVATAGAYSPLHF

d_gene: NA
j_gene: TRBJ1-1
v_gene: TRBV18
abundance: NA
CDR3nt: TGTGCCAGCTCACCACCTACAGGGTTGCAAGCTTTCTTT
CDR3aa: CASSPPTGLQAFF

d_gene: TRBD2
j_gene: TRBJ2-7
v_gene: TRBV3-1/TRBV3-2
abundance: NA
CDR3nt: TGTGCCAGCAGCCGCCCGACTAGCGGGAGTTACGAGCAGTACTTC
CDR3aa: CASSRPTSGSYEQYF

d_gene: NA
j_gene: TRBJ2-7
v_gene: TRBV27
abundance: NA
CDR3nt: TGTGCCAGCAGACGAGCAGGCTCCTACGAGCAGTACTTC
CDR3aa: CASRRAGSYEQYF

d_gene: NA
j_gene: TRBJ2-3
v_gene: TRBV5-1
abundance: NA
CDR3nt: TGCGCCAGCAGCCTGGACTATTTGCAGTATTTT
CDR3aa: CASSLDYLQYF

d_gene: NA
j_gene: TRBJ2-1
v_gene: TRBV12-3/TRBV12-4
abundance: NA
CDR3nt: TGTGCCAGCAGCCGGGACTTCTACAATGAGCAGTTCTTC
CDR3aa: CASSRDFYNEQFF

d_gene: NA
j_gene: TRBJ2-3
v_gene: TRBV5-8
abundance: NA
CDR3nt: TGTGCCAGCAGCTTGTCACAGAGCACAGATACGCAGTATTTT
CDR3aa: CASSLSQSTDTQYF

d_gene: TRBD1
j_gene: TRBJ2-7
v_gene: TRBV12-5
abundance: NA
CDR3nt: TGTGCTAGTGGTTCCGGGACAGGGGCCTACGAGCAGTACTTC
CDR3aa: CASGSGTGAYEQYF

d_gene: TRBD1
j_gene: TRBJ2-1
v_gene: TRBV5-1
abundance: NA
CDR3nt: TGCGCCAGCAGCGGACAGGGGGCCTACAATGAGCAGTTCTTC
CDR3aa: CASSGQGAYNEQFF

d_gene: NA
j_gene: TRBJ2-3
v_gene: TRBV7-9
abundance: NA
CDR3nt: TGTGCCAGCAGCTCAGGGAGGGATACGCAGTATTTT
CDR3aa: CASSSGRDTQYF

d_gene: NA
j_gene: TRBJ2-1
v_gene: TRBV5-4
abundance: NA
CDR3nt: TGTGCCAGCAGCGCTGACCTGGGCGCCAATGAGCAGTTCTTC
CDR3aa: CASSADLGANEQFF

d_gene: TRBD1
j_gene: TRBJ2-7
v_gene: TRBV19
abundance: NA
CDR3nt: TGTGCCAGTAGGCCGGACAGGGCCCTTAGGTACGAGCAGTACTTC
CDR3aa: CASRPDRALRYEQYF

d_gene: TRBD1
j_gene: TRBJ1-1
v_gene: TRBV5-4
abundance: once
CDR3nt: TGTGCCAGCAGCTTTAGGGGGCTGGACACTGAAGCTTTCTTT
CDR3aa: CASSFRGLDTEAFF

d_gene: NA
j_gene: TRBJ1-5
v_gene: TRBV5-8
abundance: NA
CDR3nt: TGTGCCAGCAGCTTAGGCAGGGATAGCAATCAGCCCCAGCATTTT
CDR3aa: CASSLGRDSNQPQHF

d_gene: NA
j_gene: TRBJ2-5
v_gene: TRBV5-4
abundance: NA
CDR3nt: TGTGCCAGCGGCCCTGATCAGGGGCGGGAGACCCAGTACTTC
CDR3aa: CASGPDQGRETQYF

d_gene: TRBD2
j_gene: TRBJ2-1
v_gene: TRBV19
abundance: NA
CDR3nt: TGTGCCAGCCGGGGACTAGCGGCTTCCTACAATGAGCAGTTCTTC
CDR3aa: CASRGLAASYNEQFF

d_gene: NA
j_gene: TRBJ1-2
v_gene: TRBV15
abundance: NA
CDR3nt: TGTGCCACCAGCAGAGATGGGCAGGGGTTTAACTATGGCTACACCTTC
CDR3aa: CATSRDGQGFNYGYTF

d_gene: NA
j_gene: TRBJ1-3
v_gene: TRBV13
abundance: NA
CDR3nt: TGTGCCAGCAGCTTAGGGAGCTCTGGAAACACCATATATTTT
CDR3aa: CASSLGSSGNTIYF

d_gene: TRBD1
j_gene: TRBJ1-4
v_gene: TRBV4-1
abundance: NA
CDR3nt: TGCGCCAGCAGCCAAGATAGACAGGGGGAAGTTGAAAAACTGTTTTTT
CDR3aa: CASSQDRQGEVEKLFF

d_gene: TRBD2
j_gene: TRBJ2-1
v_gene: TRBV5-4
abundance: NA
CDR3nt: TGTGCCAGCAGCCTTTGGGGCGGGAGGGGGTACAATGAGCAGTTCTTC
CDR3aa: CASSLWGGRGYNEQFF

d_gene: TRBD1
j_gene: TRBJ1-2
v_gene: TRBV4-2
abundance: NA
CDR3nt: TGTGCCAGCAGCCATGAACAGGGGGGTGGCTACACCTTC
CDR3aa: CASSHEQGGGYTF

d_gene: TRBD1
j_gene: TRBJ2-7
v_gene: TRBV18
abundance: few
CDR3nt: TGTGCCAGCTCCGGGGACAGGGTCTCCTACGAGCAGTACTTC
CDR3aa: CASSGDRVSYEQYF

d_gene: NA
j_gene: TRBJ2-7
v_gene: TRBV11-3
abundance: NA
CDR3nt: TGTGCCAGCAGCTTAAACGGCTACGAGCAGTACTTC
CDR3aa: CASSLNGYEQYF

d_gene: TRBD1
j_gene: TRBJ1-5
v_gene: TRBV28
abundance: few
CDR3nt: TGTGCCAGCAGTTCTCACGGGACAGGGGTTTATAGCAATCAGCCCCAGCATTTT
CDR3aa: CASSSHGTGVYSNQPQHF

d_gene: NA
j_gene: TRBJ2-5
v_gene: TRBV6-5
abundance: NA
CDR3nt: TGTGCCAGCAGCACATATTCGGGTACAGAGACCCAGTACTTC
CDR3aa: CASSTYSGTETQYF

d_gene: TRBD2
j_gene: TRBJ2-2
v_gene: TRBV2
abundance: NA
CDR3nt: TGTGCCAGCAGACGTGGACTAGCTGCCGGGGAGCTGTTTTTT
CDR3aa: CASRRGLAAGELFF

d_gene: NA
j_gene: TRBJ1-1
v_gene: TRBV5-1
abundance: NA
CDR3nt: TGCGCCAGCAGCTTGGAAACAGCAGGGCAGGAAGCTTTCTTT
CDR3aa: CASSLETAGQEAFF

d_gene: NA
j_gene: TRBJ2-1
v_gene: TRBV5-8
abundance: NA
CDR3nt: TGTGCCAGCAGCTTGGCCGAAGCGAGAGAAAACAATGAGCAGTTCTTC
CDR3aa: CASSLAEARENNEQFF

d_gene: NA
j_gene: TRBJ2-7
v_gene: TRBV18
abundance: NA
CDR3nt: TGTGCCAGCTCACCAGGAGGGTACGAGCAGTACTTC
CDR3aa: CASSPGGYEQYF

d_gene: NA
j_gene: TRBJ2-5
v_gene: TRBV19
abundance: NA
CDR3nt: TGTGCCAGTAGTATTGGGGGCCGGGAGACCCAGTACTTC
CDR3aa: CASSIGGRETQYF

d_gene: TRBD2
j_gene: TRBJ2-7
v_gene: TRBV28
abundance: NA
CDR3nt: TGTGCCAGCACCGGACTAGCGGGAGGTCACGAGCAGTACTTC
CDR3aa: CASTGLAGGHEQYF

d_gene: TRBD1
j_gene: TRBJ2-5
v_gene: TRBV6-1
abundance: NA
CDR3nt: TGTGCCAGCAGTGCGGGACAGGGCCCCGGGAGCGGGGAGACCCAGTACTTC
CDR3aa: CASSAGQGPGSGETQYF

d_gene: NA
j_gene: TRBJ2-1
v_gene: TRBV29-1
abundance: few
CDR3nt: TGCAGCGAATCCCGCGGCAATGAGCAGTTCTTC
CDR3aa: CSESRGNEQFF

d_gene: TRBD1
j_gene: TRBJ1-1
v_gene: TRBV19
abundance: NA
CDR3nt: TGTGCCAGTAGTATAGATGGGACAGGAACTGAAGCTTTCTTT
CDR3aa: CASSIDGTGTEAFF

d_gene: NA
j_gene: TRBJ2-2
v_gene: TRBV9
abundance: NA
CDR3nt: TGTGCCAGCAGCGCGACAGATAGGAACACCGGGGAGCTGTTTTTT
CDR3aa: CASSATDRNTGELFF

d_gene: TRBD1
j_gene: TRBJ1-1
v_gene: TRBV2
abundance: NA
CDR3nt: TGTGCCAGCAGGGAAGGACAGGGGGCGATCGATTTTTTTAACACTGAAGCTTTCTTT
CDR3aa: CASREGQGAIDFFNTEAFF

d_gene: TRBD2
j_gene: TRBJ2-3
v_gene: TRBV19
abundance: NA
CDR3nt: TGTGCCAGTAGTATGTCCAGCGGGAGCGTTGCAGATACGCAGTATTTT
CDR3aa: CASSMSSGSVADTQYF